This TCR beta chain was sequenced in a study of T cell repertoires in cytomegalovirus infection. Study results and limitations: CMV-specific HLA-C-restricted TCR beta clonotypes dominated the ex vivo response.

TCRdb reprocessed the reads via MiXCR and lists one record per CDR3 protein. The table shows 71,000 or so distinct CDR3 sequences, with 20% to 25% occurring only once. Details on this clonotype: What it binds is not known.

This TCR was sampled from a human donor in good health (CMV status not recorded). Some clones in this sample may be carry-over from other donors' samples. The sample in question was CD8+ T cells from cultured PBMCs, obtained from culture after CMV antigen stimulation.

The CDR3 protein is CSARDYKSTDTQYF. CDR3 sequence (DNA): TGCAGTGCTAGAGATTACAAAAGCACAGATACGCAGTATTTT. The rearrangement joins TRBV20-1 to TRBJ2-3; no reliable D call. In germline, CDR1 is DFQATT, CDR2 SNEGSKA (reference sequence). The CDR3 is 14 amino acids. V lost 0 bases and J lost 0, with 7 bases in between.